Included here is one T cell receptor beta chain sequence, with context. What it binds is not known. These data are taken from a study of T cell clusters in autoimmune cytopenias. Study-wide findings and caveats: The T cell clusters came from computational analysis alone and lack functional validation. Comparing secondary cytopenia with chronic lymphocytic leukemia showed no cluster-lack signature, apparently masked by lymphoma repertoire. TRB repertoire shifts in secondary cytopenia and chronic lymphocytic leukemia mostly reflected lymphoma, not autoimmunity. Primary autoimmune cytopenia patients appeared to lack physiological T cell clusters present in healthy donors.

The CDR3 covers 15 residues. Germline V lookup: CDR1 DFQATT, CDR2 SNEGSKA (reference sequence). TRB was amplified by touch-down multiplex PCR, primer pools A and B combined. TCRdb processed the multiplex PCR reads again and assigns one entry to each CDR3 protein, with no DNA. Its table lists fewer than 7,500 distinct CDR3 sequences. TRB was amplified from about 250 ng of peripheral blood genomic DNA per sample. The chain has TRBV20-1 and TRBJ2-7. The sample was peripheral blood. This sequence originates from a human donor with an autoimmune cytopenia or autoimmune hepatitis (not recorded which). CDR3 in amino acids: CSARDGSRSSYEQYF.